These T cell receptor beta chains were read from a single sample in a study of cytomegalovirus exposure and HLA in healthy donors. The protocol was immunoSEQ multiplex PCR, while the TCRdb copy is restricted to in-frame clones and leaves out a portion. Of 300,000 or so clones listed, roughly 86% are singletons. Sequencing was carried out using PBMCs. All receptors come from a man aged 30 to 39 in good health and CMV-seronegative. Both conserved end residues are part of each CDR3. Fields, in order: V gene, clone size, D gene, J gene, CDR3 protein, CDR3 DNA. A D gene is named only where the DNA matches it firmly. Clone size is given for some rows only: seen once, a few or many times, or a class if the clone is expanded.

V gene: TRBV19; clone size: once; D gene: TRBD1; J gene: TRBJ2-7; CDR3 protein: CASRRTGGIYEQYF; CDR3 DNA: TGTGCCAGTAGGAGGACAGGGGGTATCTACGAGCAGTACTTC
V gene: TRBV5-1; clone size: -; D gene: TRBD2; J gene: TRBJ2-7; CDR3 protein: CASSLMAGGSYEQYF; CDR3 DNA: TGCGCCAGCAGCTTGATGGCGGGGGGGTCCTACGAGCAGTACTTC
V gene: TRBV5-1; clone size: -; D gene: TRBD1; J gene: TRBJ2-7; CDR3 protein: CASSLPLTGDFYEQYF; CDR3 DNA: TGCGCCAGCAGCTTACCTTTGACAGGGGATTTCTACGAGCAGTACTTC
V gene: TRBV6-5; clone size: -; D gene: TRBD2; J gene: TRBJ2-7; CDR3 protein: CASSWTSGAYEQYF; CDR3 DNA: TGTGCCAGCAGTTGGACTAGCGGGGCCTACGAGCAGTACTTC
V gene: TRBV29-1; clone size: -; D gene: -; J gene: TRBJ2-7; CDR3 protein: CSVALTNLHSYEQYF; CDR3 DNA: TGCAGCGTGGCCCTTACGAATCTTCACTCCTACGAGCAGTACTTC
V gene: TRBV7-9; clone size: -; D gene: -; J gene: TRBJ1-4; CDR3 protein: CASSLAGVGAWGEKLFF; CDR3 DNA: TGTGCCAGCAGCTTAGCTGGTGTGGGGGCGTGGGGCGAAAAACTGTTTTTT
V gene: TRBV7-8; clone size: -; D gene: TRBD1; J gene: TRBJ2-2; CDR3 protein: CASRPTGAGELFF; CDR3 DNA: TGTGCCAGCAGGCCCACAGGGGCCGGGGAGCTGTTTTTT
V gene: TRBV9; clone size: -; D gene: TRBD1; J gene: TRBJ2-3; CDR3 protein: CASSVTGTASTDTQYF; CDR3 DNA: TGTGCCAGCAGCGTTACCGGGACAGCTAGCACAGATACGCAGTATTTT
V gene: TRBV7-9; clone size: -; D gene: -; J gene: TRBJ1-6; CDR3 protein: CASSSTGSSYNSPLHF; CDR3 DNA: TGTGCCAGCAGCTCCACCGGGAGCTCCTATAATTCACCCCTCCACTTT
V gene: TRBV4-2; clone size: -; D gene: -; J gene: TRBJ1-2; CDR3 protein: CASSTETGISGYTF; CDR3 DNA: TGTGCCAGCAGTACCGAAACAGGGATTAGTGGCTACACCTTC
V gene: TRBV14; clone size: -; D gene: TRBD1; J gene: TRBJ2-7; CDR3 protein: CASSRGGRAYEQYF; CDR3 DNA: TGTGCCAGCAGCCGAGGGGGCAGGGCGTACGAGCAGTACTTC
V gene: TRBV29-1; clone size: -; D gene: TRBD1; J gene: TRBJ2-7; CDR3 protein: CSAGDRAGEQYF; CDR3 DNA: TGCAGCGCCGGGGACAGGGCGGGCGAGCAGTACTTC
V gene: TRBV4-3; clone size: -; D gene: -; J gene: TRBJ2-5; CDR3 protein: CASSQDSGRETQYF; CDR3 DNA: TGCGCCAGCAGCCAAGATAGCGGACGGGAGACCCAGTACTTC
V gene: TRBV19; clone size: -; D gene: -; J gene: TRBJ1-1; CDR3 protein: CASSAPWALNTEAFF; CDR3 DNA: TGTGCCAGTAGTGCCCCGTGGGCGCTCAACACTGAAGCTTTCTTT
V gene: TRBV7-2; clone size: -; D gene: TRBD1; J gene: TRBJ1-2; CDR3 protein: CASSPQGALEGGNYGYTF; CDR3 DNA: TGTGCCAGCAGCCCACAGGGGGCGTTGGAAGGAGGTAACTATGGCTACACCTTC